Following are 19 T cell receptor beta chains from one sample sequenced in a study of blood T cell repertoires in COVID-19. The data were produced by immunoSEQ multiplex PCR, yet TCRdb's version contains in-frame clones alone and is incomplete. The table lists 25,000 to 35,000 clones, approximately 85% of them singletons. Source material: peripheral blood. All receptors come from a man aged 55 to 70 with active COVID-19.

The rearrangement uses TRBV28 and TRBJ1-5; TRBD1 is a possible D gene (5 bases). V was cut by 5 bases and J by 0 bases, with 14 bases left in between. This CDR3 region has 16 residues. Germline V CDR1 and CDR2: MDHEN, SYDVKM. The CDR3 is CASSPLDSYSNQPQHF. The CDR3 DNA reads TGTGCCAGCAGTCCCTTAGACAGCTATAGCAATCAGCCCCAGCATTTT.

CDR3 bases: TGTGCCAGCAGTTCGGGCGGGAGTTTGGTAAACATTCAGTACTTC. It specifies CASSSGGSLVNIQYF. This chain uses TRBV27 with TRBJ2-4; TRBD2 matches at 7 bases. The CDR3 runs to 15 residues. Germline assignment: CDR1 MNHEY and CDR2 SMNVEV (reference sequence). V lost 4 bases and J lost 6; bases outside the gene matches: 9.

The chain couples TRBV24-1 to TRBJ2-2; the D gene is possibly TRBD2 (6 bases). CDR1 KGHDR and CDR2 SFDVKD come from the germline V gene. The CDR3 runs 17 residues. Trimming shortened V by 3 bases and J by 0 bases, and 13 bases separated the two germline ends. The CDR3 nucleotides read TGTGCCACCAGTGATCCAGGGACTCCTACGAACACCGGGGAGCTGTTTTTT. It codes for CATSDPGTPTNTGELFF.

V and J are TRBV6-4 and TRBJ2-1; TRBD2 matches at 7 bases. This CDR3 is built from 15 residues. In germline, CDR1 is MRHNA, CDR2 SNTAGT. The junction had 9 bases not matched to a gene; V was cut back by 5 bases and J by 5 bases. CDR3 nucleotide sequence: TGTGCCAGCAGTCACGAGGCTCTAGCGGACAATGAGCAGTTCTTC. This translates into CASSHEALADNEQFF.

The gene calls are TRBV5-6 and TRBJ2-1, with 14 bases aligning to TRBD2. Germline assignment: CDR1 SGHDT and CDR2 YYEEEE. This CDR3 has 17 amino acids. V gave up 4 bases and J gave up 4 bases; unmatched junction bases: 7. The CDR3 sequence is CASSPPGLAGAYNEQFF. The CDR3 DNA follows: TGTGCCAGCAGCCCTCCGGGACTAGCGGGAGCTTACAATGAGCAGTTCTTC.

The genes are TRBV28 and TRBJ2-3; no reliable D call. V gave up 6 bases and J gave up 1 base, with 8 bases separating them. The length of the CDR3 is 13 residues. Germline assignment: CDR1 MDHEN and CDR2 SYDVKM. The CDR3 nucleotides are TGTGCCAGCAGAAAGCCGGGCACAGATACGCAGTATTTT. Amino acid sequence: CASRKPGTDTQYF. Based on the CDR3 plus reference TRBV28 and TRBJ2-3, the full variable domain is DVKVTQSSRYLVKRTGEKVFLECVQDMDHENMFWYRQDPGLGLRLIYFSYDVKMKEKGDIPEGYSVSREKKERFSLILESASTNQTSMYLCASRKPGTDTQYFGPGTRLTVL.

The chain combines TRBV11-2 with TRBJ2-2; 16 nucleotides align to TRBD2. CDR1 SGHAT and CDR2 FQNNGV come from the germline V gene. The V gene end was trimmed by 5 bases and the J gene end by 5 bases; junction bases not matched to a gene: 8. There are 18 residues in the CDR3. The CDR3: CASSHPGTSGRGTGELFF. CDR3 DNA sequence: TGTGCCAGCAGCCACCCCGGGACTAGCGGGAGGGGAACCGGGGAGCTGTTTTTT. Full variable domain (rest looked up from reference TRBV11-2 and TRBJ2-2): EAGVAQSPRYKIIEKRQSVAFWCNPISGHATLYWYQQILGQGPKLLIQFQNNGVVDDSQLPKDRFSAERLKGVDSTLKIQPAKLEDSAVYLCASSHPGTSGRGTGELFFGEGSRLTVL.

The V gene is TRBV7-3, the J gene TRBJ2-2; 8 nucleotides line up with TRBD2. V lost 5 bases, J lost 4 bases, and 6 bases stayed unmatched. This CDR3 has 15 amino acids. The germline gives CDR1 SGHTA, CDR2 FQGTGA. The CDR3, as DNA: TGTGCCAGCAGCCTAGAGCGGGAGCCCACCGGGGAGCTGTTTTTT. Protein: CASSLEREPTGELFF.

This chain links TRBV10-3 with TRBJ2-7; D not resolved. Germline-derived CDR1 and CDR2 are ENHRY and SYGVKD. V lost 6 bases to trimming and J lost 5 bases, with 11 bases between them. This CDR3 is built from 12 residues. CDR3 sequence: CAISRLADEQYF. CDR3 nucleotide sequence: TGTGCCATCAGCCGATTAGCAGACGAGCAGTACTTC.

This clone was seen a few times. The J gene is TRBJ2-3, the V gene TRBV10-1, with D possibly matching TRBD2 (6 bases). The CDR3 loop spans 15 amino acids. The germline V gene encodes CDR1 WNHNN and CDR2 SYGVQD (reference sequence). Between the trimmed V and J ends, which lost 2 bases and 3 bases, there was a span of 12 bases. The CDR3: CASSEVGGATDTQYF. The CDR3 DNA follows: TGCGCCAGCAGTGAGGTGGGAGGCGCGACAGATACGCAGTATTTT.

The J gene is TRBJ2-3, the V gene TRBV27; 8 bases line up with TRBD2. Germline trimming cut 7 bases from V and 2 bases from J; bases unmatched to any gene: 5. Looked up from germline, CDR1 is MNHEY and CDR2 is SMNVEV (reference sequence). The CDR3 runs 14 residues. This CDR3 reads CASTQLAATDTQYF. The CDR3 DNA follows: TGTGCCAGCACCCAACTAGCGGCCACAGATACGCAGTATTTT.

V and J are TRBV25-1 and TRBJ2-3, with 12 bases matching TRBD2. The CDR3 loop spans 16 amino acids. Per the germline V gene, CDR1 is MGHDK and CDR2 is SYGVNS. The junction had 6 bases not matched to a gene; V was cut back by 6 bases and J by 2 bases. Here the CDR3 reads CASSPGLAGITDTQYF. The CDR3 DNA reads as TGTGCCAGCAGCCCAGGACTAGCGGGGATCACAGATACGCAGTATTTT.

The V gene is TRBV6-5, the J gene TRBJ1-2, with D unclear. CDR1 MNHEY and CDR2 SVGAGI come from the germline V gene. This CDR3 is built from 11 residues. V dropped 6 bases and J dropped 0 bases, with 2 bases sitting between them. CDR3 in amino acids: CASSTNYGYTF. CDR3 bases: TGTGCCAGCAGCACTAACTATGGCTACACCTTC.

The chain uses TRBV7-2 and TRBJ2-7; perhaps TRBD2 as D (7 bases). V shed 5 bases and J shed 4 bases, with 12 bases lying between them. Germline V gives CDR1 SGHTA, CDR2 FQGNSA. The CDR3 runs to 13 residues. The CDR3 loop is CASSTGRVYEQYF. CDR3 DNA sequence: TGTGCCAGCAGCACAGGGAGGGTTTACGAGCAGTACTTC.

This clone was recorded only once. This chain joins TRBV15 and TRBJ2-3, with a weak D call TRBD2 (7 bases). The CDR3 spans 15 residues. The V gene lost 1 base and the J gene lost 3 bases, with 11 bases spanning the gap. Germline V gene sequence: CDR1 LNHNV, CDR2 YYDKDF (reference sequence). The CDR3 DNA is TGTGCCACCAGCAGAGCCGGGGGGCCGACAGATACGCAGTATTTT. Translated, it gives CATSRAGGPTDTQYF.

V and J are TRBV19 and TRBJ1-6; a possible D gene is TRBD1 (5 bases). Trimming stripped 3 bases from V and 9 bases from J, with 12 bases between. This CDR3 spans 14 amino acids. CDR1 LNHDA and CDR2 SQIVND come from the germline V gene (reference sequence). The CDR3 sequence: CASSIKGVGSPLHF. The CDR3 DNA reads as TGTGCCAGTAGTATCAAAGGGGTCGGTTCACCCCTCCACTTT.

The genes are TRBV11-1 and TRBJ2-5; the D is unclear. This CDR3 spans 13 amino acids. Per germline, CDR1 SGHAT and CDR2 FQDESV (reference sequence). The ends were cut back, 5 bases at V and 5 bases at J, with 12 bases in the middle. The DNA of the CDR3 is TGTGCCAGCAGCGGTGGGCTCTGGGAGACCCAGTACTTC. This gives the protein CASSGGLWETQYF.

This clone is medium-sized. This chain uses TRBV5-1 with TRBJ1-4, with a possible D match to TRBD1 (5 bases). Germline V CDR1 and CDR2: SGHRS, YFSETQ. The CDR3 extends over 15 amino acids. V gave up 7 bases and J gave up 3 bases, with 16 bases separating them. The CDR3 DNA sequence: TGCGCCAGCTCCATATCAGGGCTGGCTAATGAAAAACTGTTTTTT. Its translation: CASSISGLANEKLFF.

V and J are TRBV7-3 and TRBJ2-3; 10 bases match TRBD2. The CDR3 runs 16 residues. The germline CDR1 and CDR2 sequences are SGHTA and FQGTGA. V shed 5 bases, J shed 5 bases, and the junction held 10 bases outside the gene matches. CDR3 sequence: CASSVGNSGRKDTQYF. CDR3 bases: TGTGCCAGCAGCGTGGGTAATAGCGGGAGGAAAGATACGCAGTATTTT.